A single sample is the source of the 6 T cell receptor beta chains below, sequenced in a study of identical twins listed by TCRdb under 2016. Receptors were amplified or captured by 5' RACE. The listed sequencing device is Illumina HiSeq 2000. TCRdb reworked the public reads: Q25 trimming with fastp, MiXCR clone assembly, productive beta chains retained. Here each entry gathers all rows of one CDR3 protein and keeps the most common genes and DNA. The sample includes 270,000 or so distinct CDR3 sequences, with about 9% observed a single time. Clones ranked in the top ten supply approximately 3% of the sample. The sample also formed part of further work on yellow fever vaccine responses in identical twins.

The source material was CD8+ T cells sorted from blood. Source of these receptors: a woman younger than 35 in good health.

The gene calls are TRBV20-1 and TRBJ2-3; 10 bases agree with TRBD2. CDR3 length: 17 amino acids. CDR1 is DFQATT and CDR2 is SNEGSKA in the germline V gene (reference sequence). Trimming at V came to 5 bases and at J to 1 base, leaving 12 bases not matched to a gene. The CDR3 loop is CSAPNLVTSGGTDTQYF. In nucleotides, the CDR3 is TGCAGTGCTCCGAACCTCGTAACTAGCGGGGGCACAGATACGCAGTATTTT.

CDR3 in DNA: TGCGCCAGCAGTGGGGGACTATCGGACACTGAAGCTTTCTTT. Its protein is CASSGGLSDTEAFF. This chain links TRBV5-1 with TRBJ1-1; D might be TRBD1 (5 bases). The ends were cut back, 5 bases at V and 3 bases at J, with 14 bases in the middle. Germline V gives CDR1 SGHRS, CDR2 YFSETQ. This CDR3 region has 14 residues.

Only a few counts were recorded for this clonotype. The chain combines TRBV6-1 with TRBJ1-4; D gene ambiguous. The V gene's germline CDR1 is MNHNS and CDR2 SASEGT. Deletions cut 11 bases from V and 0 bases from J, with 13 bases between. CDR3 length equals 14 residues. CDR3 sequence (DNA): TGTGCCTCTATAGGTTCTGCAACTAATGAAAAACTGTTTTTT. Amino acids: CASIGSATNEKLFF.

The chain uses TRBV14 and TRBJ1-6; possible D gene TRBD1, 6 bases. Germline CDR1 is SGHDN and CDR2 is FVKESK. This CDR3 has 17 amino acids. V lost 0 bases and J lost 4, with 13 bases in between. CDR3: CASSQDFGRGYNSPLHF. The CDR3 DNA reads as TGTGCCAGCAGCCAAGACTTCGGCAGGGGTTATAATTCACCCCTCCACTTT.

A few counts support this clonotype. This sequence joins TRBV6-5 and TRBJ2-1, with unresolved D. V was cut by 4 bases and J by 2 bases, with 18 bases left in between. Germline assignment: CDR1 MNHEY and CDR2 SVGAGI. The CDR3 spans 17 residues. DNA of the CDR3: TGTGCCAGCAGTTTCCCCATGAACAGCTACGCCTACAATGAGCAGTTCTTC. Its protein is CASSFPMNSYAYNEQFF.

This clonotype has a count of ten or more. The rearrangement joins TRBV29-1 to TRBJ2-7, with 8 bases fitting TRBD1. There are 13 residues in the CDR3. The V gene's germline CDR1 is SQVTM and CDR2 ANQGSEA. V dropped 4 bases and J dropped 3; count of bases not matched to a gene: 5. This chain's CDR3 is CSVVAGQVYEQYF. The CDR3 DNA sequence: TGCAGCGTTGTGGCGGGACAGGTCTACGAGCAGTACTTC.